The rows below give T cell receptor beta chains drawn from one sample of a study of T-cell memory formation after mild COVID-19. TCRdb used MiXCR to reprocess the 5' RACE reads, holding one entry per CDR3 protein. The sample contains 390,000 or so distinct CDR3 sequences, approximately 16% of which appear only once. The sequenced sample was PBMCs or a T cell subset sorted from them (not recorded which). These receptor sequences come from a man younger than 35 who had mild COVID-19 (a few samples of this study predate the infection). Cell type and time point are not known. The conserved cysteine and the conserved F or W are not part of the CDR3 here. D genes are given only for firm matches.

j_call,cdr3_length,v_call,d_call,cdr3_aa
TRBJ2-7,12,TRBV4-1,NA,ASSQAGLIYEQY
TRBJ2-3,12,TRBV10-3,TRBD2,AISGGLAGDTQY
TRBJ2-7,13,TRBV4-3,NA,ASSQDGVGGGEQY
TRBJ1-2,14,TRBV28,TRBD1,ASTGARPDRGSGYT
TRBJ2-5,12,TRBV7-9,NA,ASSFGQNQETQY
TRBJ1-1,12,TRBV9,NA,ASSVGGGTTEAF
TRBJ1-2,10,TRBV5-5,NA,ASSLVNYGYT
TRBJ2-6,13,TRBV7-9,NA,ASSRKGAGANVLT
TRBJ1-5,14,TRBV4-1,NA,ASSLLPQGNNQPQH
TRBJ1-3,14,TRBV7-6,NA,ASSARLDRSGNTIY
TRBJ2-3,10,TRBV19,NA,ASSIVADTQY
TRBJ1-2,14,TRBV7-9,NA,ASSSLVWGDAQGYT
TRBJ2-5,13,TRBV15,TRBD1,ATSAGTGGFETQY
TRBJ2-3,12,TRBV5-1,NA,ASSLEDGTDTQY
TRBJ2-3,12,TRBV11-2,TRBD1,ASGFRGQTDTQY
TRBJ2-5,9,TRBV6-6,NA,ASTNEETQY
TRBJ1-2,13,TRBV7-9,TRBD1,ASSPRDRGPDGYT
TRBJ1-5,12,TRBV12-3/TRBV12-4,NA,ASSLGRAGQPQH
TRBJ1-5,11,TRBV2,NA,ASTPQGQQPQH
TRBJ1-6,12,TRBV9,NA,ASSVVGDNSPLH
TRBJ1-6,14,TRBV4-2,NA,ASSQEDGSTQSPLH
TRBJ1-1,13,TRBV5-6,NA,ASSLVRAGNTEAF
TRBJ1-1,12,TRBV20-1,NA,SARDRLLGTEAF
TRBJ2-2,14,TRBV12-3/TRBV12-4,TRBD1,ASSFITGGGTGELF
TRBJ1-5,12,TRBV19,NA,ASSIGGGRQPQH
TRBJ2-5,13,TRBV5-1,NA,ASSLSFRTEETQY
TRBJ2-2,11,TRBV5-1,NA,ASRKGDTGELF
TRBJ1-5,14,TRBV6-4,TRBD1,ATLNDRGLEDQPQH
TRBJ2-2,12,TRBV15,TRBD2,ATSNGGESGELF
TRBJ2-2,14,TRBV12-3/TRBV12-4,TRBD2,ASTGTTKLRTGELF
TRBJ2-5,10,TRBV4-1,NA,ASSQDGVTQY
TRBJ2-2,13,TRBV5-6,TRBD1,ASRLRDRRTGELF
TRBJ1-5,13,TRBV5-1,NA,ASSLGGAGDQPQH
TRBJ2-2,14,TRBV20-1,TRBD1,SATGTGPANTGELF
TRBJ1-6,12,TRBV5-1,NA,ASSLDGYNSPLH
TRBJ2-3,11,TRBV20-1,TRBD2,SATLSGADTQY
TRBJ2-3,13,TRBV15,TRBD2,ATSRGGGHADTQY
TRBJ2-1,17,TRBV11-2,TRBD1,ASSPNPGQGMGLYNEQF
TRBJ1-2,14,TRBV4-3,NA,ASSQDLAPPGDGYT
TRBJ2-1,12,TRBV28,NA,ASSLARTGNEQF
TRBJ1-6,13,TRBV28,TRBD1,ASSSPGQGDSPLH
TRBJ1-2,11,TRBV7-9,NA,ASSLRQAGGYT
TRBJ1-2,10,TRBV6-1,NA,ASSGPVGGYT
TRBJ1-1,11,TRBV7-9,NA,ASSPRDLNGAF
TRBJ2-2,9,TRBV11-2,NA,ANKLREELF
TRBJ1-4,14,TRBV6-5,TRBD1,ASRPSGGGNGEKLF
TRBJ1-1,12,TRBV20-1,NA,SARAGPQGMGAF
TRBJ1-1,14,TRBV7-6,TRBD1,ASSFPGTGEYTEAF
TRBJ2-1,13,TRBV5-6,TRBD2,ASSYLLAEYNEQF
TRBJ2-2,12,TRBV12-3/TRBV12-4,NA,ASSLNRNTGELF